Shown below are 5 T cell receptor beta chains from a single sample sequenced in a study of shared clonotypes between healthy human individuals. Data came from immunoSEQ multiplex PCR; TCRdb stores just in-frame clones and leaves some out. This table holds millions of clones, roughly 96% found once. Sequencing was done on a sample of naive CD4+ T cells sorted from blood. Subset denoted: CD45RA+ positively selected. These receptors were obtained from a man aged 18-30 years in good health.

The chain is built from TRBV25-1 and TRBJ1-4; the D is unclear. Germline loops: CDR1 MGHDK, CDR2 SYGVNS. Trimming removed 6 bases from V and 0 bases from J, with 14 bases in between. This CDR3 region has 16 residues. For the CDR3, the DNA is TGTGCCAGCAGCTCCTTAGGGTTTGCAACTAATGAAAAACTGTTTTTT. Protein product: CASSSLGFATNEKLFF.

This sequence joins TRBV7-9 and TRBJ1-2, with D perhaps TRBD1 (5 bases). Trimming took 4 bases from V and 4 from J, leaving 7 bases between them. Germline V lookup: CDR1 SEHNR, CDR2 FQNEAQ (reference sequence). The CDR3 runs 12 residues. The CDR3 reads CASSSDIYGYTF. CDR3 bases: TGTGCCAGCAGCTCGGACATCTATGGCTACACCTTC.

This chain uses TRBV6-1 with TRBJ1-1; D uncertain. This CDR3 is built from 13 residues. The germline CDR1 and CDR2 sequences are MNHNS and SASEGT. With 7 bases removed from V and 4 bases from J, the gap between germline ends came to 13 bases. The CDR3 sequence is CASTLGSGTEAFF. In DNA form, the CDR3 reads TGTGCCAGCACCTTGGGCAGCGGCACTGAAGCTTTCTTT.

The chain employs TRBV5-1 and TRBJ2-5, with TRBD2 matching 10 bases. V gave up 4 bases and J gave up 5 bases; unmatched junction bases: 8. CDR3 length: 15 residues. CDR1 and CDR2 from the germline V gene are SGHRS and YFSETQ. CDR3 sequence (DNA): TGCGCCAGCAGCCGGACTAGCGGAAAGGGGGAGACCCAGTACTTC. Its translation is CASSRTSGKGETQYF.

The V and J genes are TRBV28 and TRBJ1-3; D not resolved. Trimming shortened V by 5 bases and J by 6 bases, and 20 bases separated the two germline ends. Germline-derived CDR1 and CDR2 are MDHEN and SYDVKM. CDR3 length: 16 amino acids. CDR3 region: CASSLTGRLGENTIYF. The CDR3 bases are TGTGCCAGCAGTCTTACGGGGAGGCTCGGAGAAAACACCATATATTTT.